These 16 T cell receptor beta chains were all obtained from the same sample, sequenced in a study of tumor-infiltrating lymphocytes in primary liver carcinoma. Constant-region priming of about 520 ng total RNA yielded TCR beta cDNA. What produced the TCR beta libraries was three nested multiplex PCR rounds using slightly modified ARM-PCR. PCR rounds one and two used TRBV1-TRBV30 forward primers with a C-beta reverse primer for roughly 9 cycles each. TCRdb re-called the multiplex PCR reads through MiXCR, storing one row per CDR3 protein. The top ten hold 9% to 10% of the sample, which has roughly 100,000 distinct CDR3 sequences, more than 65% seen once. Total RNA and DNA came together from approximately 20-30 mg of bulk tissue without cell sorting. The sample taken for sequencing was liver tumor tissue from sampling region 5. As for subset: tumor region T5, tumor centre. These receptors were obtained from a woman aged 55-69 years with primary liver carcinoma and hepatitis B virus infection.

This clonotype was seen at least ten times. The CDR3 DNA follows: TGTGCCAGCAGCTTTGCAGGGGTCGATACGCAGTATTTT. This codes for CASSFAGVDTQYF. This chain uses TRBV5-6 with TRBJ2-3; maybe TRBD1 (6 bases). The CDR3 totals 13 residues. V dropped 2 bases and J dropped 6 bases, with 10 bases sitting between them. Germline V CDR1 and CDR2: SGHDT, YYEEEE. Combining the CDR3 with reference TRBV5-6 and TRBJ2-3 gives the whole variable domain DAGVTQSPTHLIKTRGQQVTLRCSPKSGHDTVSWYQQALGQGPQFIFQYYEEEERQRGNFPDRFSGHQFPNYSSELNVNALLLGDSALYLCASSFAGVDTQYFGPGTRLTVL.

Concerning this clonotype itself: A much larger clone is a single base away; this may be a read error. This chain uses TRBV10-2 with TRBJ2-7; TRBD2 matches at 7 bases. Per germline, CDR1 WSHSY and CDR2 SAAADI. The CDR3 contains 15 residues. The V segment lost 4 bases and the J segment 0 bases; nucleotides outside the gene matches: 6. The CDR3 sequence: CASSGWGGSSYEQYF. The CDR3 DNA is TGCGCCAGCAGTGGTTGGGGGGGAAGCTCCTACGAGCAGTACTTC.

Comments on this clonotype: At one end, the junction sequence differs from germline, possibly due to a read error. The chain is built from TRBV11-2 and TRBJ2-6; weak D call: TRBD1 (5 bases). This CDR3 comprises 15 residues. Per germline, CDR1 SGHAT and CDR2 FQNNGV. The CDR3 reads CTRSLQASGANVLTF. CDR3 bases: TGTACCAGGAGTCTACAGGCATCTGGGGCCAACGTCCTGACTTTC.

For this clonotype: The junction differs from germline at one of its ends, possibly a read error. V is TRBV4-2 and J is TRBJ1-5; tentative D call: TRBD1 (5 bases). This CDR3 has 15 residues. The germline V gene has CDR1 LGHNA and CDR2 YNFKEQ. The CDR3 region has the DNA TGTGCCAGCAGCCAAAATATGGACAACAATCAGTCCCAGCATTTT. Translated, it gives CASSQNMDNNQSQHF.

As regards this clonotype: One junction end disagrees with the germline gene, perhaps due to a read error. The rearrangement links TRBV4-2 to TRBJ2-7, with 10 bases aligning to TRBD1. CDR3 length equals 15 residues. The V gene's germline CDR1 is LGHNA and CDR2 YNFKEQ. The CDR3 here is CASSQDSTGGYEKYF. The DNA for the CDR3 is TGTGCCAGCAGCCAAGATTCGACAGGGGGCTACGAGAAGTACTTC.

Comments on this clonotype: An end of the junction does not agree with germline; a read error may underlie this. The rearrangement links TRBV11-2 to TRBJ2-1, with 8 positions matching TRBD2. The CDR3 runs 14 residues. Germline V gives CDR1 SGHAT, CDR2 FQNNGV. This CDR3 is CASSLSGSPNEQSF. CDR3 bases: TGTGCCAGCAGCCTCAGCGGGAGCCCCAATGAGCAGTCCTTC.

DNA of the CDR3: TGTGCCAGCAGCCGAGCGGGAGGAAATGAGCAGTTCTTC. It yields the protein CASSRAGGNEQFF. This sequence joins TRBV7-3 and TRBJ2-1, with TRBD2 identical over 9 bases. The ends lost 5 bases at V and 7 bases at J; junction bases unmatched: 3. CDR3 size: 13 residues. Germline-derived CDR1 and CDR2 are SGHTA and FQGTGA.

On this clonotype: This may be a read error, as it is one base from a much larger clone. The CDR3 reads CTSSPGTGVIDYGYTF. The CDR3 DNA reads as TGCACCAGCAGCCCTGGGACAGGGGTGATCGACTATGGCTACACCTTC. The rearrangement joins TRBV5-1 to TRBJ1-2, with TRBD1 identical over 10 bases. Per the germline V gene, CDR1 is SGHRS and CDR2 is YFSETQ. The CDR3 is made up of 16 amino acids. The full variable domain, rest sourced from reference TRBV5-1 and TRBJ1-2, is KAGVTQTPRYLIKTRGQQVTLSCSPISGHRSVSWYQQTPGQGLQFLFEYFSETQRNKGNFPGRFSGRQFSNSRSEMNVSTLELGDSALYLCTSSPGTGVIDYGYTFGSGTRLTVV.

This chain links TRBV28 with TRBJ1-2; D is ambiguous. The CDR3 consists of 14 residues. The ends were cut back, 10 bases at V and 7 bases at J, with 22 bases in the middle. Per germline, CDR1 MDHEN and CDR2 SYDVKM. The CDR3: CANGCGRHSRGYTF. The CDR3 bases are TGTGCCAACGGCTGTGGCCGGCATAGTCGTGGCTACACCTTC.

Note on this clonotype: One end of the junction does not line up with germline, which may come from a read error. This chain links TRBV11-1 with TRBJ2-3; D not certain. The CDR3 loop spans 16 amino acids. Germline CDR1 and CDR2: SGHAT and FQDESV (reference sequence). This chain's CDR3 is CAISLESSRTTDTQYF. CDR3 coding DNA: TGTGCCATCAGCTTGGAGAGCTCGCGGACCACAGATACGCAGTATTTT.

This clonotype was counted many times. In nucleotides, the CDR3 is TGTGCCAGCAGCCCAAGGACAGGGAACGAGCAGTACTTC. This sequence encodes CASSPRTGNEQYF. V usage is TRBV11-1 and J usage is TRBJ2-7; 8 nucleotides agree with TRBD1. The germline gives CDR1 SGHAT, CDR2 FQDESV (reference sequence). This CDR3 has 13 amino acids. The ends lost 5 bases at V and 5 bases at J; junction bases unmatched: 5.

V gene TRBV20-1 combines with J gene TRBJ2-5; 9 nucleotides line up with TRBD1. The CDR3 consists of 14 residues. Trimming took 1 base from V and 6 from J; bases not matched to a gene: 6. Germline CDR1 and CDR2: DFQATT and SNEGSKA (reference sequence). DNA of the CDR3: TGCAGTGCTAGAGCCGGGGACAGGGTGAAGACCCAGTACTTC. Its translation is CSARAGDRVKTQYF.

In the case of this clonotype: Its ends do not fully match the called genes, so a read error is possible. V usage is TRBV11-2 and J usage is TRBJ2-3; TRBD2 is a possible D gene (5 bases). The CDR3 runs 17 residues. CDR1 and CDR2 from the germline V gene are SGHAT and FQNNGV. The CDR3 sequence is CASSLAMGRRSIDTQYF. CDR3 DNA: TGTGCTAGCAGCTTAGCGATGGGGAGAAGGAGCATAGATACGCAGTATTTT.

The sample holds many counts of this clonotype. The chain carries TRBV28 and TRBJ1-1; possibly TRBD1 for D (5 bases). This CDR3 spans 12 amino acids. V dropped 3 bases and J dropped 10 bases, with 12 bases sitting between them. Germline CDR1 and CDR2: MDHEN and SYDVKM. In DNA form, the CDR3 reads TGTGCCAGCAGTTTGTCAGGGTGGCGAGCTTTCTTT. Amino acids: CASSLSGWRAFF.

To note about this clonotype: An end of the junction does not agree with germline; a read error may underlie this. The chain employs TRBV6-5 and TRBJ2-1, with D perhaps TRBD2 (6 bases). The CDR3 runs to 17 residues. Germline CDR1 is MNHEY and CDR2 is SVGAGI. Here the CDR3 DNA reads TGTGCCAGCACTACCGACATGGGCGGGGAATCCTACAATGAACAGTTCTTC. It is translated as CASTTDMGGESYNEQFF.

This clonotype was detected only a few times. The chain uses TRBV28 and TRBJ2-2; 9 bases are shared with TRBD1. CDR3 length: 16 residues. Germline V CDR1 and CDR2: MDHEN, SYDVKM. The trim removed 5 bases at V and 5 bases at J, leaving 9 bases unmatched. The chain's CDR3 is CASSGTGRLRTGELFF. The CDR3 DNA follows: TGTGCCAGCAGTGGGACAGGGCGACTAAGGACCGGGGAGCTGTTTTTT.